This TCR beta chain was observed in a study of cytomegalovirus exposure and HLA in healthy donors. As for the study in general: From 190 million or so T cells, an earlier analysis saw 120 million or so unique TCR beta sequences. General study points: The records held CMV serostatus as the only immune exposure information. Likely technical artifact: a cluster of highly shared sequence variants. The authors listed some 160 TCR beta chains as cytomegalovirus-associated.

V lost 2 bases to trimming and J lost 6 bases; unmatched junction nucleotides: 7. This CDR3 has 13 amino acids. CDR1 is GTSNPN and CDR2 is SVGIG in the germline V gene (reference sequence). It was with 60 Vbeta and 13 Jbeta primers that the PCR ran. Repertoires were generated with immunoSEQ multiplex PCR, while TCRdb's copy carries only in-frame clones and drops some. This table has fewer than 150,000 clones, about three quarters appearing once. Regarding this clone: Its antigen is unidentified.

Material: PBMCs. The clonotype comes from a middle-aged man in good health and CMV-seropositive. This chain uses TRBV30 with TRBJ2-7; 7 bases are a match to TRBD2. The CDR3 DNA is TGTGCCTGGAGTAAGACTAGCTTCGGCGAGCAGTACTTC. Amino acids: CAWSKTSFGEQYF. The full variable domain, its missing parts supplied by reference TRBV30 and TRBJ2-7, is SQTIHQWPATLVQPVGSPLSLECTVEGTSNPNLYWYRQAAGRGLQLLFYSVGIGQISSEVPQNLSASRPQDRQFILSSKKLLLSDSGFYLCAWSKTSFGEQYFGPGTRLTVT.